A single sample is the source of the 8 T cell receptor beta chains below, sequenced in a study of cytotoxic CD8 clonotypes in ibrutinib-treated CLL (dated by TCRdb to the early 2020s). Receptor libraries were prepared by the immunoSEQ multiplex PCR assay. TCRdb took over this immuneACCESS table, retaining in-frame rearrangements with V and J assigned. Such tables are incomplete; in checked studies, under half of the missing clones stem from an unresolved V gene, and the remainder is unexplained. This sample is represented by nearly 85,000 clones; roughly 77% of them were singletons. Nearly 5% of the sample comes from the top ten. The time point label of this sample denotes: 12 months on ibrutinib. This specimen consisted of PBMCs, obtained after 12 months of ibrutinib treatment. The source is a human donor with chronic lymphocytic leukemia.

CDR3 in DNA: TGTGCCAGCAGGCCGGGACAGGGGAGCTCCTATAATTCACCCCTCCACTTT. Protein sequence: CASRPGQGSSYNSPLHF. This sequence joins TRBV2 and TRBJ1-6, with 10 bases that match TRBD1. Trimming at V came to 6 bases and at J to 0 bases, leaving 5 bases not matched to a gene. The germline V gene has CDR1 SNHLY and CDR2 FYNNEI. The CDR3 covers 17 residues.

In its sample, this clone was seen a few times. The chain recombines TRBV7-8 with TRBJ1-2; 9 positions agree with TRBD1. V was clipped by 5 bases and J by 12 bases; unmatched bases: 13. CDR1 SGHVS and CDR2 FQNEAQ come from the germline V gene. CDR3 length equals 14 residues. CDR3 DNA sequence: TGTGCCAGCAGCCCTTCACCGGGACAGGGAGTAAACACCTTC. This encodes CASSPSPGQGVNTF. Full variable domain (outside the CDR3, taken from reference TRBV7-8 and TRBJ1-2): GAGVSQSPRYKVAKRGQDVALRCDPISGHVSLFWYQQALGQGPEFLTYFQNEAQLDKSGLPSDRFFAERPEGSVSTLKIQRTQQEDSAVYLCASSPSPGQGVNTFGSGTRLTVV.

The chain has TRBV20-1 and TRBJ1-2, with a possible D match to TRBD1 (5 bases). This CDR3 region has 11 residues. The V end was cut by 6 bases, the J end by 6 bases, with 11 bases between. CDR1 and CDR2 from the germline V gene are DFQATT and SNEGSKA (reference sequence). CDR3 region: CSAGDADGYTF. The DNA of the CDR3 is TGCAGTGCCGGGGACGCTGATGGCTACACCTTC.

V and J are TRBV7-2 and TRBJ1-2, with D unresolved. This CDR3 comprises 13 residues. V was clipped by 0 bases and J by 8 bases, with 10 bases between them. Per the germline V gene, CDR1 is SGHTA and CDR2 is FQGNSA. The CDR3 DNA reads TGTGCCAGCAGCTTAGCTCTTTACGGCGGCTACACCTTC. Its translation is CASSLALYGGYTF. The complete variable domain, with remaining parts taken from reference TRBV7-2 and TRBJ1-2, reads GAGVSQSPSNKVTEKGKDVELRCDPISGHTALYWYRQSLGQGLEFLIYFQGNSAPDKSGLPSDRFSAERTGGSVSTLTIQRTQQEDSAVYLCASSLALYGGYTFGSGTRLTVV.

The rearrangement joins TRBV5-1 to TRBJ2-1; 11 bases are shared with TRBD2. V shed 4 bases and J 5 bases; nucleotides not matched to a gene: 5. Germline-derived CDR1 and CDR2 are SGHRS and YFSETQ. The CDR3 is 15 amino acids. The CDR3 bases are TGCGCCAGCAGCACAACTAGCGGGAGCCACAATGAGCAGTTCTTC. Translating it yields CASSTTSGSHNEQFF.

The chain joins TRBV6-5 to TRBJ2-7; maybe TRBD2 (5 bases). The germline V and J ends were trimmed by 8 bases and 6 bases, with 14 bases remaining between them. Germline V gives CDR1 MNHEY, CDR2 SVGAGI. CDR3 length equals 12 residues. CDR3 coding DNA: TGTGCCAGCGGGAGAGCATCGGGCGAGCAGTACTTC. This gives the protein CASGRASGEQYF.

This clone has more than one count but fewer than ten. V gene TRBV19 combines with J gene TRBJ2-1, with 13 bases fitting TRBD2. The CDR3 spans 16 residues. V was pared by 6 bases and J by 6 bases, with 8 bases of the junction left unmatched. Per the germline V gene, CDR1 is LNHDA and CDR2 is SQIVND (reference sequence). The CDR3 coding sequence is TGTGCCAGTAGCCGTCCGGGACTAGCGGGATCCAATGAGCAGTTCTTC. Protein sequence: CASSRPGLAGSNEQFF.

V usage is TRBV7-9 and J usage is TRBJ2-5; no clear D. V gave up 1 base and J gave up 5 bases, with 14 bases separating them. From germline, CDR1 is SEHNR and CDR2 FQNEAQ (reference sequence). CDR3 size: 15 residues. The DNA of the CDR3 is TGTGCCAGCAGCTTAGGGTGGGCCGAAAGGGAGACCCAGTACTTC. Protein sequence: CASSLGWAERETQYF.